The source of this T cell receptor beta chain is a study of blood T cells in healthy people across ages. CDR1 is SGHTA, CDR2 FQGNSA, per germline. V shed 5 bases and J shed 2 bases, with 13 bases lying between them. The CDR3 runs to 14 residues. Then a second PCR, running about 6 to 12 cycles, was carried out with a sample-barcoded 5' primer and a J-beta primer mix. One entry per CDR3 protein results from TCRdb running MiXCR on the 5' RACE reads. The data hold roughly 1,700,000 distinct CDR3 sequences, with approximately 28% observed a single time. At least ten counts were recorded for this clonotype.

Sequencing was carried out using blood. The J gene is TRBJ2-7, the V gene TRBV7-2, with D possibly matching TRBD2 (6 bases). This sequence was found in a woman in her twenties or thirties in good health. The chain's CDR3 is CASSLERVPYEQYF. The CDR3 nucleotides read TGTGCCAGCAGCCTGGAGCGGGTGCCCTACGAGCAGTACTTC.